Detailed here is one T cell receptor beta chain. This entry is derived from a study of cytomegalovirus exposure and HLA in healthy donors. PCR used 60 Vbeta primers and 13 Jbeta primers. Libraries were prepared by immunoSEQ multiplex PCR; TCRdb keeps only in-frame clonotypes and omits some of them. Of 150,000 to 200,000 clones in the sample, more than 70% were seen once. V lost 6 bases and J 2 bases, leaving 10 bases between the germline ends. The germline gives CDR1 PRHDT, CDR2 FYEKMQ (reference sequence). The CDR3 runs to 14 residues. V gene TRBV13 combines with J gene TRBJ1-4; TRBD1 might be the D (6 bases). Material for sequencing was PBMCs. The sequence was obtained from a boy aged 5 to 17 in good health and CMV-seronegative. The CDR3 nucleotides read TGTGCCAGCAGTTCAGGGGCTACTAATGAAAAACTGTTTTTT. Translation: CASSSGATNEKLFF.